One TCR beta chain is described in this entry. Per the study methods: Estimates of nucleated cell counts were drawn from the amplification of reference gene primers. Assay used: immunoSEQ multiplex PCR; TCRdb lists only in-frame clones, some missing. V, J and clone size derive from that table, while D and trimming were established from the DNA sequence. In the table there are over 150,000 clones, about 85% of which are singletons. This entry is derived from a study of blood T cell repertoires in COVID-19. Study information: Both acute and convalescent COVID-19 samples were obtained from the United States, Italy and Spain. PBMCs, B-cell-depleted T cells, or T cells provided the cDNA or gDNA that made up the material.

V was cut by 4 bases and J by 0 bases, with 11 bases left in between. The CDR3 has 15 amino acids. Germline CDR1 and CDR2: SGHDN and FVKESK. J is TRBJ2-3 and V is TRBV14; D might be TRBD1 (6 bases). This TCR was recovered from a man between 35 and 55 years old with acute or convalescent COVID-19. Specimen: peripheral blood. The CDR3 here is CASSLQGISTDTQYF. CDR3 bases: TGTGCCAGCAGCCTGCAGGGGATCAGCACAGATACGCAGTATTTT.